What follows are 10 T cell receptor beta chains derived from one specimen sequenced in a study of blood T cell repertoires in COVID-19. Measured with immunoSEQ multiplex PCR; TCRdb has only the in-frame clones, and not every one. The table records about 160,000 clones, 92% of them present only once. The sequenced sample was peripheral blood. The source of these receptors is a man aged 25-45 years with COVID-19, enrolled during active disease.

The V call is TRBV7-8, the J call TRBJ2-1, with TRBD2 matching over 13 bases. The V segment lost 5 bases and the J segment 9 bases; nucleotides outside the gene matches: 7. Germline-derived CDR1 and CDR2 are SGHVS and FQNEAQ. This CDR3 region has 15 residues. CDR3 sequence (DNA): TGTGCCAGCAGCCCACTAGCGGGAGGGCCGGGTGAGCAGTTCTTC. Protein sequence: CASSPLAGGPGEQFF.

The V gene is TRBV9, the J gene TRBJ1-2, with TRBD1 matching over 7 bases. CDR1 and CDR2 (germline): SGDLS, YYNGEE. V shed 0 bases, J shed 3 bases, and the junction held 8 bases outside the gene matches. This CDR3 spans 16 amino acids. CDR3 nucleotide sequence: TGTGCCAGCAGCGTAGCGCAACAGGGGCCGTACTATGGCTACACCTTC. It encodes CASSVAQQGPYYGYTF.

The chain is built from TRBV11-2 and TRBJ2-7; 7 bases agree with TRBD1. After removal of 3 bases from V and 2 bases from J, the junction contained 10 bases not matched to a gene. The CDR3 covers 16 residues. Germline lookup yields CDR1 SGHAT and CDR2 FQNNGV. The CDR3 region has the DNA TGTGCCAGCAGCTTTCACAGGGGTACGGGGACCTACGAGCAGTACTTC. It translates to CASSFHRGTGTYEQYF.

The rearrangement joins TRBV6-2 or TRBV6-3 to TRBJ1-5, with D possibly matching TRBD1 (6 bases). This CDR3 region has 15 residues. V lost 4 bases to trimming and J lost 5 bases, with 15 bases between them. From germline, CDR1 is MNHEY and CDR2 SVGEGT. The CDR3 sequence is CASSSPGQSYQPQHF. The CDR3 DNA follows: TGTGCCAGCAGTTCCCCAGGACAGTCTTATCAGCCCCAGCATTTT.

Points on this clone: Compared with germline, one end of the junction differs, possibly owing to a read error. The chain employs TRBV6-6 and TRBJ2-5; 7 bases are a match to TRBD2. Germline V gene lookup returns CDR1 MNHNY and CDR2 SVGAGI (reference sequence). The CDR3 spans 11 residues. The CDR3 here is CASSPRGRVDF. The CDR3, as DNA: TGTGCCAGCAGCCCCCGGGGGAGGGTTGACTTC.

The rearrangement links TRBV6-6 to TRBJ1-1; D not certain. Per the germline V gene, CDR1 is MNHNY and CDR2 is SVGAGI (reference sequence). The V end was cut by 8 bases, the J end by 2 bases, with 15 bases between. This CDR3 comprises 14 residues. The CDR3 DNA is TGTGCCAGCGGTCGGCCCTTTGGCAACACTGAAGCTTTCTTT. It encodes CASGRPFGNTEAFF.

The chain is built from TRBV15 and TRBJ1-3; TRBD1 aligns across 8 bases. CDR1 LNHNV and CDR2 YYDKDF come from the germline V gene (reference sequence). Trimming took 1 base from V and 3 from J; bases not matched to a gene: 5. The CDR3 is made up of 16 amino acids. DNA of the CDR3: TGTGCCACCAGCAGAGGAAACAGGGGGGGTGGAAACACCATATATTTT. Translated: CATSRGNRGGGNTIYF.

The V call is TRBV24-1, the J call TRBJ1-1; D is unresolved. The CDR3 extends over 12 amino acids. The V end lost 1 base, the J end lost 6 bases, and 5 bases lay between the germline ends. Germline V gene lookup returns CDR1 KGHDR and CDR2 SFDVKD. Written as DNA, the CDR3 is TGTGCCACCAGTGATTTACGCGCTGAAGCTTTCTTT. Residues: CATSDLRAEAFF.

The chain is built from TRBV5-1 and TRBJ1-2; D unresolved. Trimming took 0 bases from V and 3 from J, leaving 6 bases between them. The germline V gene encodes CDR1 SGHRS and CDR2 YFSETQ. The CDR3 loop spans 13 amino acids. CDR3 residues: CASSLEQHYGYTF. Here the CDR3 DNA reads TGCGCCAGCAGCTTGGAACAGCACTATGGCTACACCTTC.

The V and J genes are TRBV18 and TRBJ1-1; 9 bases match TRBD1. V lost 3 bases, J lost 8 bases, and 13 bases stayed unmatched. The CDR3 consists of 16 residues. CDR1 KGHSH and CDR2 LQKENI come from the germline V gene. CDR3 loop: CASSPPGQGLASEAFF. In DNA, the CDR3 is TGTGCCAGCTCACCGCCGGGACAGGGACTGGCGTCGGAAGCTTTCTTT.